The source of this T cell receptor (beta chain) is a study of T cells in Graves' hyperthyroidism and ophthalmopathy (dated by TCRdb to the late 2010s). Study-wide context: Peripheral blood samples were taken at the time of initial diagnosis, prior to any treatment. A discovery cohort of about 95 patients, fewer than 50 with Graves' ophthalmopathy and 57 with stable Graves' hyperthyroidism, was used to find distinguishing TCR V-J signatures. Prospective prediction of ophthalmopathy was tested in an independent validation cohort consisting of fewer than 20 hyperthyroidism patients and around 16 patients who later progressed to ophthalmopathy. The 75 to 100 discovery patients were randomly split 7:3 into training and test sets. The study also compared thyroid tissue and blood T-cell repertoires from roughly 6 Graves' hyperthyroidism patients. Once sampling was done, hyperthyroidism patients were given methimazole at a starting dose of 30 mg daily, whereas ophthalmopathy patients were given high-dose intravenous methylprednisolone. The paper reports TCR Vbeta CDR3 sequencing of some 140 peripheral blood samples: approximately 41 ophthalmopathy, 75 to 80 hyperthyroidism and approximately 17 progressor patients. What the study reported, not specific to this receptor: In cross-validation, a model built on a 13 V-J signature told ophthalmopathy apart from stable hyperthyroidism with less than 90% sensitivity and around 81% specificity, and in testing the same model reached 80%/75%. In validation, the model predicted progression to ophthalmopathy with over 60% sensitivity and approximately 78% specificity, a median of 6.5 months before onset. Most expanded thyroid clonotypes (frequency above 0.001) were also detected in blood, suggesting blood repertoires may reflect thyroid immune responses. No statistical method was used to fix the sample size in advance, and group allocation was not hidden from the investigators.

The TCR beta CDR3 regions were amplified from RNA transcripts. A first-round RT-PCR of the TCR CDR3 used the HTBI primer set with the Qiagen OneStep RT-PCR kit. The libraries were constructed in a second round of multiplex PCR and then size-selected and purified. Libraries were sequenced paired-end with 100 bp reads on an Illumina HiSeq2000. Turning to the authors' computational methods: SOAPnuke was used to process the raw data, throwing out any read that contained adapters or uncalled bases, had a mean Phred below 15, or lacked an exact constant-primer or identifier match. COPE v1.2.5 was used to merge the high-quality paired reads, and each unique nucleotide sequence was defined as a clonotype. Clonotypes were aligned to IMGT TRBV, TRBD and TRBJ reference segments using MiTCR v1.1. The analysis included only V-J combinations with a frequency above 0.0001, which together covered 99% to 99.2% of the repertoires. A TCS score was defined as the ratio between F50 (clonal expansion) and ExV (chaos), using BLOSUM62-based TCRdist between CDR3 peptides within each V-J. Welch's t-statistics and random forest reduced roughly 540 V-J features to 10 to 15, which were used in a naive Bayes classifier (R e1071). The similarity between thyroid and blood repertoires was quantified using the Morisita-Horn index. The public reads were reprocessed in TCRdb via fastp at Q25 and MiXCR, keeping in-frame beta chains. Each entry is one CDR3 protein sequence, shown with its most common DNA and genes. These V and J calls are TCRdb output, not the study's own analysis. For this sample the table gives around 610,000 distinct CDR3 sequences, of which roughly 14% were detected only once. Of the sample, approximately 4.2% falls within the top ten clones.

The junction shows trimming of 0 bases on V and 8 bases on J, plus 19 bases between the germline ends. Reading from cysteine to phenylalanine, the CDR3 counts 15 amino acids. Only the CDR3 region is kept as DNA, spanning 45 bases read in frame from base 1. CDR1 and CDR2 (GTSNPN, SVGIG) derive from the germline V gene (reference sequence). This clonotype was seen at least ten times. The clone's antigen remains unknown. Base qualities are not recorded, but no much larger clone differs from it by a single base. Moderately to severely active disease, a Clinical Activity Score of at least 3, a NOSPECS grade of at least 4, and a duration under 3 months were present in ophthalmopathy patients. Exclusion was applied to patients with uncontrolled infections, other autoimmune diseases, pregnancy or lactation. Diagnoses were based on clinical symptoms, serum thyroxine and TRAb, thyroid ultrasound and orbital computed tomography. Ficoll-Paque density gradient centrifugation was used to isolate PBMCs from around 10 ml of fresh peripheral blood. Total RNA was extracted with Trizol reagent, and quality was checked on an Agilent 2100 Bioanalyzer.

The sequenced material came from blood. The V and J genes are TRBV30 and TRBJ1-2; the D gene is not confidently resolved. The sequence was obtained from a woman aged 40 to 49 with Graves' ophthalmopathy. The encoded CDR3 is CAWSVTKGPTRGYTF. In nucleotides, the sequence is TGTGCCTGGAGTGTAACTAAGGGCCCTACTAGGGGCTACACCTTC.